The sequence of this TCR beta chain was determined in a study of regulatory T cells in long-lasting Graves disease. This clonotype was counted many times. Libraries of TCR beta came from iRepertoire HTBI primers plus Arm-PCR of CDR3 regions. Each CDR3 protein gets one entry after TCRdb re-called the multiplex PCR reads with MiXCR. The sample comprises roughly 400,000 distinct CDR3 sequences, approximately 16% of which are singletons, and approximately 7.6% rests with the top ten. Described time point: newly diagnosed GD, antithyroid drugs for less than 3 months. The authors made the TCR library using RNA they extracted from PBMCs. The length of the CDR3 is 15 residues. The V and J ends lost 2 bases and 2 bases respectively, with 13 bases between them. Germline CDR1 reads MNHEY; CDR2 reads SMNVEV (reference sequence). These data also featured in a second study, about T cells in Graves' hyperthyroidism and ophthalmopathy. Turning to that study: If no ophthalmopathy progression occurred within 18 months, Graves' hyperthyroidism was stable. With the HTBI primer set, the TCR CDR3 went through a first round of RT-PCR.

This clonotype was obtained from a middle-aged woman with Graves disease. This rearrangement joins TRBV27 to TRBJ2-7, with D possibly being TRBD2 (6 bases). Sequenced here: peripheral blood mononuclear cells (PBMCs), sampled at new diagnosis, from a patient treated with antithyroid drugs. CDR3 DNA: TGTGCCAGCAGTTTAGCGGGATCCCCTACCTACGAGCAGTACTTC. It codes for CASSLAGSPTYEQYF.